These T cell receptor beta chains were read from a single sample in a study of a mutant IDH1 vaccine in newly diagnosed glioma. Generated by immunoSEQ multiplex PCR, the TCRdb table keeps only in-frame clones and is missing some. This table has about 44,000 clones, around 86% appearing once. Their antigens are not known. The material was PBMCs, obtained from a glioma patient whose treatment included an IDH1 peptide vaccine. The origin of the receptors is a woman aged 40 to 50 with glioma. Some clones in this sample may be carry-over from other donors' samples. CDR3s include the opening cysteine and the closing phenylalanine or tryptophan. The D gene is left open where the match is weak. Some rows mark clone size as missing; the rest say once, few, many or name a class of expanded clone.

abundance	j_gene	d_gene	v_gene	CDR3nt	CDR3aa
few	TRBJ1-2	.	TRBV19	TGTGCCAGTAGTATGGATGAGGGTCGGCTGCATGGCTACACCTTC	CASSMDEGRLHGYTF
.	TRBJ2-3	.	TRBV5-1	TGCGCCAGCAGCTTGGTAAGGGCAGGTAGCACAGATACGCAGTATTTT	CASSLVRAGSTDTQYF
.	TRBJ1-3	.	TRBV25-1	TGTGCCAGCAGTGAAGGGCGGGTCTCTGGAAACACCATATATTTT	CASSEGRVSGNTIYF
.	TRBJ2-1	.	TRBV9	TGTGCCAGCAGCTTCGACACCAACAATGAGCAGTTCTTC	CASSFDTNNEQFF
.	TRBJ2-2	TRBD1	TRBV19	TGTGCCAGTAGTGCGAGACAGGGAACGAACACCGGGGAGCTGTTTTTT	CASSARQGTNTGELFF
once	TRBJ2-3	.	TRBV9	TGTGCCAGCAGCGTAGCTGGCGGGACGAGGGATACGCAGTATTTT	CASSVAGGTRDTQYF
few	TRBJ2-3	.	TRBV20-1	TGCAGTGCTCCTTACAGAGATACGCAGTATTTT	CSAPYRDTQYF
few	TRBJ1-3	TRBD1	TRBV28	TGTGCCAGCAGTCCTGGACAGGAAGGGGACACCATATATTTT	CASSPGQEGDTIYF
.	TRBJ1-5	.	TRBV29-1	TGCAGCGTTCAAGAAGGGTGGGATCAGCCCCAGCATTTT	CSVQEGWDQPQHF
.	TRBJ1-6	.	TRBV7-2	TGTGCCAGCAGTTCGAACAGGATCTGGAATTCACCCCTCCACTTT	CASSSNRIWNSPLHF
.	TRBJ2-1	.	TRBV19	TGTGCCAGTAGTATGAGTGGGTCAAACAATGAGCAGTTCTTC	CASSMSGSNNEQFF
.	TRBJ2-5	.	TRBV7-2	TGTGCCAGCAGCTTAGGGATAGCACTACGGGAGACCCAGTACTTC	CASSLGIALRETQYF
.	TRBJ2-7	TRBD1	TRBV25-1	TGTGCCAGCAGAGTATCGGGGACAGCGGAGTACTTC	CASRVSGTAEYF
.	TRBJ2-1	.	TRBV6-5	TGTGCCAGCAGTTACGGCCCGGGTGAGCAGTTCTTC	CASSYGPGEQFF
.	TRBJ2-4	TRBD2	TRBV5-4	TGTGCCAGCAGCTCGGGGGCTAGCGGGATTACTCTAGCCAAAAACATTCAGTACTTC	CASSSGASGITLAKNIQYF
.	TRBJ1-6	TRBD1	TRBV9	TGTGCCAGCAGCCCACAGGGGGTGAATTCACCCCTCCACTTT	CASSPQGVNSPLHF
.	TRBJ2-3	.	TRBV13	TGTGCCAGCAGCCCGCCGACCCTTTTT	CASSPPTLF
once	TRBJ1-1	.	TRBV4-3	TGCGCCAGCAGCCAAAATACGAACACTGAAGCTTTCTTT	CASSQNTNTEAFF